The 9 T cell receptor beta chains presented below share a single source sample, sequenced in a study of kidney transplant recipient with SARS-CoV-2 infection. TCRdb re-analysed the reads in MiXCR, keeping a single row per CDR3 protein. The sample has 250,000 or so distinct CDR3 sequences, under 30% seen once; the top ten hold less than 8.5%. This specimen was a blood sample, taken at baseline and between days 110 and 120 from a kidney transplant recipient. The receptors here all came from a male patient aged 30 to 39 who had COVID-19 and was a kidney transplant recipient. Some T cells could come from the graft donor.

A note on this clonotype: Since a much larger clone is just one base distant, this may be a read error. V and J are TRBV6-5 and TRBJ1-4; D possibly corresponds to TRBD1 (6 bases). The germline V gene encodes CDR1 MNHEY and CDR2 SVGAGI. The CDR3 length is 15 residues. The CDR3 reads CASSLSGGRNGKLFF. The CDR3, as DNA: TGTGCCAGCAGTTTATCGGGGGGCAGAAATGGAAAACTGTTTTTT.

The table lists this clonotype with many counts. This chain uses TRBV12-3 or TRBV12-4 with TRBJ1-5, with D maybe TRBD1 (6 bases). V lost 1 base, J lost 2 bases, and 9 bases lay in between. This CDR3 region has 15 residues. CDR3 bases: TGTGCCAGCAGTTTAGAGGCAGGGGGCAATCAGCCCCAGCATTTT. This codes for CASSLEAGGNQPQHF.

With respect to this clonotype: This may stem from a read error, because a much larger clone lies one nucleotide away. This chain uses TRBV29-1 with TRBJ2-5, with a tentative D call TRBD2 (5 bases). This CDR3 has 13 amino acids. CDR1 is SQVTM and CDR2 is ANQGSEA in the germline V gene. The CDR3 sequence is CRPGERYRETQYF. CDR3 coding DNA: TGCAGACCCGGGGAAAGGTACCGAGAGACCCAGTACTTC.

The chain is built from TRBV5-1 and TRBJ2-5, with a weak D call TRBD2 (6 bases). Germline CDR1 is SGHRS and CDR2 is YFSETQ. V was clipped by 4 bases and J by 7 bases, with 20 bases between them. The CDR3 contains 15 residues. The CDR3 DNA follows: TGCGCCAGCAGCATGGCCCAGGGTGAGGGAGGGACCCAGTACTTC. It codes for CASSMAQGEGGTQYF.

As regards this clonotype: A read error may be the cause here, since a much bigger clone is one base away. The chain has TRBV11-2 and TRBJ2-7; D unclear. V was pared by 9 bases and J by 6 bases, with 21 bases between. CDR1 and CDR2 from the germline V gene are SGHAT and FQNNGV. The CDR3 contains 14 residues. The CDR3 loop is CARSPLRAPSEQYF. The CDR3 DNA follows: TGTGCCAGAAGCCCACTAAGGGCCCCGTCCGAGCAGTACTTC.

The CDR3: CASSGHVPGKAYGYTF. CDR3 nucleotides: TGTGCCAGCAGCGGCCACGTACCAGGAAAGGCCTATGGCTACACCTTC. This sequence joins TRBV5-4 and TRBJ1-2; no reliable D call. The CDR3 loop spans 16 amino acids. The V gene's germline CDR1 is SGHNT and CDR2 YYREEE (reference sequence). The V gene lost 4 bases and the J gene lost 4 bases, with 20 bases spanning the gap. The variable domain in full, with the rest retrieved from reference TRBV5-4 and TRBJ1-2, is ETGVTQSPTHLIKTRGQQVTLRCSSQSGHNTVSWYQQALGQGPQFIFQYYREEENGRGNFPPRFSGLQFPNYSSELNVNALELDDSALYLCASSGHVPGKAYGYTFGSGTRLTVV.

Remarks on this clonotype: Given a much more abundant clone one base away, this may be a read error. The chain combines TRBV5-1 with TRBJ1-2, with no clear D. V lost 7 bases and J lost 4, with 23 bases in between. The CDR3 runs 16 residues. The germline gives CDR1 SGHRS, CDR2 YFSETQ. In DNA, the CDR3 is TGCGCCAGCGCCGTAACATCGGTTCGAAAGGCCTATGGCTACACCTTC. Its protein product is CASAVTSVRKAYGYTF.

This clonotype has ten or more counts. The V and J genes are TRBV27 and TRBJ2-2, with D hard to call. The germline V gene encodes CDR1 MNHEY and CDR2 SMNVEV (reference sequence). The CDR3 sequence is 14 residues long. Deletions cut 4 bases from V and 3 bases from J, with 9 bases between. Written as DNA, the CDR3 is TGTGCCAGCAGTTCTTCAATACACACCGGGGAGCTGTTTTTT. It translates to CASSSSIHTGELFF.

This clonotype was counted a single time. With a much larger clone just one base away, this may be a read error. Likely a read error: the CDR3 ends without its conserved phenylalanine or tryptophan. The V gene is TRBV10-3, the J gene TRBJ1-1; D is unresolved. V was pared by 4 bases and J by 1 base, with 13 bases between. Looked up from germline, CDR1 is ENHRY and CDR2 is SYGVKD. The CDR3 has 15 amino acids. The CDR3 nucleotides read TGTGCCATCAGTGTGCGGGGAGGACCGAACACTGAAGCTTTCCTT. Translating it yields CAISVRGGPNTEAFL.